This T cell receptor beta chain appears in the sequencing data of a study of T-cell memory formation after mild COVID-19. CDR3 size: 15 residues. V lost 7 bases, J lost 7 bases, and 11 bases stayed unmatched. The germline V gene encodes CDR1 SGHKS and CDR2 YYEKEE (reference sequence). This clonotype has at least ten counts. Each CDR3 protein is one row after TCRdb ran MiXCR on the 5' RACE reads. This repertoire shows about half a million distinct CDR3 sequences, about 18% found once; its top ten account for 12%. This TCR was recovered from an adult woman who had mild COVID-19 (a few samples of this study predate the infection). Cell type and time point are not known. The sample taken for sequencing was PBMCs or a T cell subset sorted from them (not recorded which). The genes are TRBV5-5 and TRBJ1-6; 7 bases line up with TRBD1. The CDR3 region is CASGKWAGGNSPLHF. DNA of the CDR3: TGTGCCAGCGGAAAATGGGCAGGGGGGAATTCACCCCTCCACTTT.